The clone carrying this TCR beta chain was counted only a few times. Its antigen is as yet unknown. This specimen belongs to a study of blood T cells in healthy people across ages. Study observations and caveats: When set beside aged donors, long-lived donors presented more naive CD4+ cells and higher diversity. Across samples, TCR beta diversity tracked strongly with naive T cell percentage.

With 10 bases removed from V and 7 bases from J, the gap between germline ends came to 20 bases. This CDR3 spans 15 amino acids. CDR1 and CDR2 from the germline V gene are MDHEN and SYDVKM. PCR was performed a second time for roughly 7 to 12 cycles using a sample-barcoded 5' primer and a J-beta primer mix. TCRdb recomputed calls from the 5' RACE reads with MiXCR, one row per CDR3 protein. Of roughly 1 million distinct CDR3 sequences listed, about 23% were seen once; the top ten hold around 0.75%. These same data were also listed under a study on T cells of mothers and their children. This second report adds: With unrelated pairs as the comparison, related mother-child pairs had a slightly higher overlap that was not significant.

This receptor was taken from a girl aged 2-10 years in good health. The sequencing input was blood. The rearrangement joins TRBV28 to TRBJ1-6; tentatively, D is TRBD1 (5 bases). CDR3 DNA: TGTGCCACCCTACCATCGGGGCAGGGAAATTCACCCCTCCACTTT. Amino acid sequence: CATLPSGQGNSPLHF. Supplemented by reference TRBV28 and TRBJ1-6, the full variable domain reads DVKVTQSSRYLVKRTGEKVFLECVQDMDHENMFWYRQDPGLGLRLIYFSYDVKMKEKGDIPEGYSVSREKKERFSLILESASTNQTSMYLCATLPSGQGNSPLHFGNGTRLTVT.